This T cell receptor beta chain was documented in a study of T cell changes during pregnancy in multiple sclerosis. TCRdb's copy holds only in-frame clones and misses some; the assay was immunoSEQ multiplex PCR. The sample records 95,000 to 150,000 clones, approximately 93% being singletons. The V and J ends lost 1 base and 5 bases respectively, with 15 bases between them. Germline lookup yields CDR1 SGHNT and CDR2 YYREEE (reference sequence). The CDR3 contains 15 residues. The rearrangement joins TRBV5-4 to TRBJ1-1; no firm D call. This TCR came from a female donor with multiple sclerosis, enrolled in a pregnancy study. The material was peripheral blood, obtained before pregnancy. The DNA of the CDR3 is TGTGCCAGCAGCTTGCCATCCACCACAAGAACTGAAGCTTTCTTT. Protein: CASSLPSTTRTEAFF.